One and the same sample provided the 30 T cell receptor beta chains below, sequenced in a study of cytomegalovirus exposure and HLA in healthy donors. Vbeta (60) and Jbeta (13) primers were used in the PCR. Assay used: immunoSEQ multiplex PCR; TCRdb lists only in-frame clones, some missing. The repertoire holds 150,000 to 200,000 clones, with 9.5% as singletons. The sequencing input was PBMCs. Receptor source: a woman aged 25 to 39 in good health and CMV-seropositive.

This clone appeared many times. The chain combines TRBV4-1 with TRBJ2-7; the D gene is possibly TRBD2 (5 bases). There are 14 residues in the CDR3. V gave up 4 bases and J gave up 0 bases, with 10 bases separating them. Germline values: CDR1 MGHRA, CDR2 YSYEKL. CDR3 region: CASSPLAISYEQYF. The CDR3 coding sequence is TGCGCCAGCAGCCCCCTAGCAATCTCCTACGAGCAGTACTTC.

The table lists this clone with a few counts. V and J are TRBV15 and TRBJ2-7, with TRBD1 matching 8 bases. The V segment lost 4 bases and the J segment 3 bases; nucleotides outside the gene matches: 8. The germline CDR1 and CDR2 sequences are LNHNV and YYDKDF (reference sequence). The CDR3 contains 15 residues. The CDR3 spells CATSTGQGGHYEQYF. CDR3 in DNA: TGTGCCACCAGCACAGGACAGGGAGGTCACTACGAGCAGTACTTC. Looking up the rest from reference TRBV15 and TRBJ2-7 gives the full variable domain: DAMVIQNPRYQVTQFGKPVTLSCSQTLNHNVMYWYQQKSSQAPKLLFHYYDKDFNNEADTPDNFQSRRPNTSFCFLDIRSPGLGDTAMYLCATSTGQGGHYEQYFGPGTRLTVT.

This clone was recorded a few times. The chain joins TRBV19 to TRBJ2-7; 12 bases match TRBD2. The CDR3 consists of 16 residues. Per the germline V gene, CDR1 is LNHDA and CDR2 is SQIVND (reference sequence). Trimming at V came to 3 bases and at J to 3 bases, leaving 6 bases not matched to a gene. The CDR3 coding sequence is TGTGCCAGTAGTATCCATACTAGCGGGGGGTACTACGAGCAGTACTTC. It translates to CASSIHTSGGYYEQYF.

This clone was seen a few times. The chain is built from TRBV5-1 and TRBJ1-1; 9 nucleotides match TRBD1. Losses at the gene ends were 3 bases for V and 5 bases for J; bases not matched to a gene: 2. Per the germline V gene, CDR1 is SGHRS and CDR2 is YFSETQ. The CDR3 sequence is 13 residues long. The CDR3 here is CASSWDRETEAFF. The CDR3, as DNA: TGCGCCAGCAGCTGGGACAGGGAAACTGAAGCTTTCTTT.

This chain uses TRBV27 with TRBJ2-5, with 10 nucleotides matching TRBD1. The V gene's germline CDR1 is MNHEY and CDR2 SMNVEV (reference sequence). The CDR3 totals 12 residues. The ends lost 8 bases at V and 4 bases at J; junction bases unmatched: 1. CDR3 DNA sequence: TGTGCCAGCCGGGACAGGGGAGAGACCCAGTACTTC. Translated, it gives CASRDRGETQYF.

The chain is built from TRBV13 and TRBJ2-5, with 7 bases fitting TRBD2. Looked up from germline, CDR1 is PRHDT and CDR2 is FYEKMQ (reference sequence). The CDR3 runs 15 residues. Trimming at V came to 4 bases and at J to 2 bases, leaving 7 bases not matched to a gene. The CDR3 reads CASSSPDGGQETQYF. CDR3 bases: TGTGCCAGCAGCTCCCCAGACGGGGGGCAAGAGACCCAGTACTTC.

This clone appeared a few times. CDR3 region: CASSGNRFSGNTIYF. In nucleotides, the CDR3 is TGTGCCAGCAGTGGGAACAGGTTCTCTGGAAACACCATATATTTT. The chain combines TRBV6-1 with TRBJ1-3, with D possibly matching TRBD1 (5 bases). Per germline, CDR1 MNHNS and CDR2 SASEGT. There are 15 residues in the CDR3. V shed 4 bases and J shed 0 bases, with 10 bases lying between them.

This chain joins TRBV9 and TRBJ2-2; a weak D match, TRBD2 (5 bases). Germline V CDR1 and CDR2: SGDLS, YYNGEE. Trimming cost V 4 bases and J 0 bases, with 16 bases left between them. The length of the CDR3 is 17 residues. The DNA for the CDR3 is TGTGCCAGCAGCACCGCAATAGCGACTGCGAACACCGGGGAGCTGTTTTTT. This encodes CASSTAIATANTGELFF.

This clone showed up just a few times. V and J are TRBV5-6 and TRBJ2-1; a possible D gene is TRBD1 (6 bases). Looked up from germline, CDR1 is SGHDT and CDR2 is YYEEEE. Trimming left V 0 bases short and J 3 bases short, with 10 bases between. This CDR3 region has 15 residues. The CDR3 coding sequence is TGTGCCAGCAGCTTGGTCGGCAGGGGCTACAATGAGCAGTTCTTC. Encoded protein: CASSLVGRGYNEQFF.

This clone was counted a few times. The chain combines TRBV6-5 with TRBJ1-3; tentatively, D is TRBD1 (6 bases). There are 14 residues in the CDR3. Trimming left V 6 bases short and J 4 bases short, with 13 bases between. Germline CDR1 reads MNHEY; CDR2 reads SVGAGI. The CDR3 coding sequence is TGTGCCAGCAGCAACGGGGGGCCCGGAAACACCATATATTTT. Translated: CASSNGGPGNTIYF.

This clone was counted a few times. The rearrangement uses TRBV6-6 and TRBJ2-7, with D maybe TRBD1 (6 bases). The CDR3 consists of 15 residues. Germline V CDR1 and CDR2: MNHNY, SVGAGI (reference sequence). The V gene lost 7 bases and the J gene lost 1 base, with 17 bases spanning the gap. The chain's CDR3 is CASIPRGQGSYEQYF. For the CDR3, the DNA is TGTGCCAGCATTCCGAGGGGACAAGGGTCCTACGAGCAGTACTTC.

This clone was seen a few times. J is TRBJ2-2 and V is TRBV10-2; 12 bases align to TRBD2. This CDR3 is built from 16 residues. With V trimmed by 5 bases and J by 4 bases, 5 bases remained unmatched. The germline CDR1 and CDR2 sequences are WSHSY and SAAADI. The CDR3 DNA follows: TGCGCCAGCAGTTTCTCTAGCGGGGGGGTCACCGGGGAGCTGTTTTTT. Translation gives CASSFSSGGVTGELFF.

This clone has only a few counts. The CDR3 is CASNWGVTNTEAFF. In nucleotides, the CDR3 is TGTGCCAGCAATTGGGGGGTTACGAACACTGAAGCTTTCTTT. The chain joins TRBV2 to TRBJ1-1, with D possibly matching TRBD1 (5 bases). Trimming stripped 7 bases from V and 1 base from J, with 13 bases between. This CDR3 region has 14 residues. Per the germline V gene, CDR1 is SNHLY and CDR2 is FYNNEI.

V and J are TRBV6-9 and TRBJ2-2, with TRBD2 as a possible D gene (6 bases). V lost 0 bases to trimming and J lost 6 bases, with 14 bases between them. CDR1 is MNHGY, CDR2 SVAAGI, per germline. The CDR3 loop spans 16 amino acids. CDR3 bases: TGTGCCAGCAGTTATTCGGGGGAGGTAATGGCCGGGGAGCTGTTTTTT. Its protein is CASSYSGEVMAGELFF.

The J gene is TRBJ2-7, the V gene TRBV20-1; D remains unclear. In germline, CDR1 is DFQATT, CDR2 SNEGSKA (reference sequence). Deletions cut 3 bases from V and 4 bases from J, with 7 bases between. This CDR3 is 11 amino acids long. The CDR3 sequence is CSASSWYEQYF. The CDR3, as DNA: TGCAGTGCTAGTAGCTGGTACGAGCAGTACTTC.

This clone has more than one count but fewer than ten. The chain links TRBV6-5 to TRBJ1-1, with 7 positions matching TRBD1. V shed 4 bases, J shed 5 bases, and the junction held 4 bases outside the gene matches. The V gene's germline CDR1 is MNHEY and CDR2 SVGAGI. The CDR3 length is 13 residues. The CDR3 DNA follows: TGTGCCAGCAGTTGGAACAGGGGAACTGAAGCTTTCTTT. Its translation is CASSWNRGTEAFF.

This clone was seen a few times. The chain combines TRBV6-5 with TRBJ2-2, with 9 bases lining up with TRBD2. The V and J ends lost 4 bases and 9 bases, in that order; junction bases with no gene match: 6. The CDR3 contains 14 residues. Germline lookup yields CDR1 MNHEY and CDR2 SVGAGI. CDR3 in amino acids: CASSWALAGRELFF. DNA of the CDR3: TGTGCCAGCAGTTGGGCCCTAGCGGGAAGGGAGCTGTTTTTT.

This clone was found a few times. The genes are TRBV4-1 and TRBJ2-7; no firm D call. Germline V gene lookup returns CDR1 MGHRA and CDR2 YSYEKL. The CDR3 runs to 13 residues. Between the trimmed V and J ends, which lost 1 base and 3 bases, there was a span of 7 bases. In nucleotides, the CDR3 is TGCGCCAGCAGCCAAGCGAGAGACTACGAGCAGTACTTC. It translates to CASSQARDYEQYF.

The chain carries TRBV2 and TRBJ2-7; no definite D call. Germline V lookup: CDR1 SNHLY, CDR2 FYNNEI. CDR3 size: 15 residues. V dropped 2 bases and J dropped 4 bases, with 15 bases sitting between them. CDR3 loop: CASSEPPSVMYEQYF. CDR3 bases: TGTGCCAGCAGTGAACCACCAAGCGTGATGTACGAGCAGTACTTC.

This chain joins TRBV27 and TRBJ2-1, with D perhaps matching TRBD1 (6 bases). The CDR3 has 16 amino acids. Germline CDR1 MNHEY, CDR2 SMNVEV (reference sequence). V was trimmed by 6 bases and J by 4 bases, leaving 19 bases between them. Here the CDR3 DNA reads TGTGCCAGCAGCCTGAAATCCGGGACAAGTTACAATGAGCAGTTCTTC. Translating gives CASSLKSGTSYNEQFF.

This clone occurred a few times. CDR3 nucleotides: TGTGCCAGCAGCTTACACTCTGGAAACACCATATATTTT. It is translated as CASSLHSGNTIYF. This chain connects TRBV7-9 to TRBJ1-3, with D hard to call. This CDR3 spans 13 amino acids. The germline CDR1 and CDR2 sequences are SEHNR and FQNEAQ (reference sequence). Trimming took off 2 bases at V and 0 bases at J, with 2 bases between the two ends.

The V call is TRBV11-3, the J call TRBJ2-2; D is possibly TRBD2 (7 bases). This CDR3 has 16 residues. The V end lost 5 bases, the J end lost 3 bases, and 16 bases lay between the germline ends. The germline gives CDR1 SGHNT, CDR2 YENEEA. CDR3 DNA: TGTGCCAGCAGCCACGCCGCGGGGGCTGACACCGGGGAGCTGTTTTTT. Its protein product is CASSHAAGADTGELFF.

This clone appeared a few times. The chain combines TRBV9 with TRBJ2-1; TRBD2 matches at 12 bases. Germline V gene sequence: CDR1 SGDLS, CDR2 YYNGEE. V gave up 1 base and J gave up 10 bases; unmatched junction bases: 9. The CDR3 covers 16 residues. The chain's CDR3 is CASSVRLAGGLGEQFF. The CDR3 nucleotides read TGTGCCAGCAGCGTACGCCTAGCGGGAGGGCTGGGGGAGCAGTTCTTC.

The chain joins TRBV4-2 to TRBJ2-3; 11 nucleotides line up with TRBD2. With V trimmed by 0 bases and J by 8 bases, 7 bases remained unmatched. The CDR3 spans 16 residues. Per the germline V gene, CDR1 is LGHNA and CDR2 is YNFKEQ. The CDR3 DNA sequence: TGTGCCAGCAGCCAAGATCAGAAACTAGCGGGGGCTACGCAGTATTTT. This gives the protein CASSQDQKLAGATQYF.

The rearrangement links TRBV5-1 to TRBJ2-7; D is undetermined. Trimming cost V 6 bases and J 3 bases, with 19 bases left between them. From germline, CDR1 is SGHRS and CDR2 YFSETQ. This CDR3 has 15 residues. DNA for the CDR3: TGCGCCAGCACCTCCCAGGCAGGCCGTAACTACGAGCAGTACTTC. This gives the protein CASTSQAGRNYEQYF.

This chain links TRBV10-1 with TRBJ1-5; 9 nucleotides match TRBD1. The V gene end was trimmed by 4 bases and the J gene end by 7 bases; junction bases not matched to a gene: 8. Germline values: CDR1 WNHNN, CDR2 SYGVQD (reference sequence). The CDR3 has 15 residues. CDR3 protein: CASSGGQGWGQPQHF. The CDR3 nucleotides are TGCGCCAGCAGTGGGGGACAGGGATGGGGACAGCCCCAGCATTTT.

The chain couples TRBV7-9 to TRBJ2-7, with 13 positions matching TRBD2. After removal of 5 bases from V and 5 bases from J, the junction contained 6 bases not matched to a gene. Germline CDR1 and CDR2: SEHNR and FQNEAQ (reference sequence). This CDR3 is 15 amino acids long. The CDR3 loop is CASSETSGRTHEQYF. The DNA of the CDR3 is TGTGCCAGCAGCGAGACTAGCGGGAGGACCCACGAGCAGTACTTC.

The V and J genes are TRBV6-1 and TRBJ2-7; no reliable D call. V lost 5 bases to trimming and J lost 2 bases, with 13 bases between them. Germline V gene data show CDR1 as MNHNS and CDR2 as SASEGT. This CDR3 contains 14 residues. CDR3 sequence (DNA): TGTGCCAGCAGTCACAGACGGCAAGCCTACGAGCAGTACTTC. Translating gives CASSHRRQAYEQYF.

The V gene is TRBV7-2, the J gene TRBJ2-1; no firm D call. The length of the CDR3 is 14 residues. Germline CDR1 SGHTA, CDR2 FQGNSA. V was clipped by 5 bases and J by 8 bases, with 16 bases between them. CDR3 DNA: TGTGCCAGCAGCATCTCATACCAGACTCATGAGCAGTTCTTC. Residues: CASSISYQTHEQFF.

The V call is TRBV4-1, the J call TRBJ2-2; D remains ambiguous. This CDR3 has 14 residues. The germline V gene has CDR1 MGHRA and CDR2 YSYEKL. Between the trimmed V and J ends, which lost 0 bases and 3 bases, there was a span of 5 bases. DNA of the CDR3: TGCGCCAGCAGCCAAGATCGAGACACCGGGGAGCTGTTTTTT. This gives the protein CASSQDRDTGELFF.